This T cell receptor (beta chain) was profiled in a study of immune evolution from preneoplasia to lung adenocarcinoma. Findings and limits, study-wide: Top clone frequencies peaked in normal lung, apparently declining through invasive adenocarcinoma. Later-stage lesions seemingly showed higher T cell density and diversity than normal lung.

Libraries were prepared by immunoSEQ multiplex PCR; TCRdb keeps only in-frame clonotypes and omits some of them. This repertoire shows some 7,300 clones, roughly three quarters found once; its top ten account for about 6%. A remark on this clone: Its antigen is unknown.

H&E slides confirmed each diagnosis, reviewed by two pathologists independently. The sample consisted of FFPE adjacent normal lung tissue. This TCR was sampled from a person aged 60-79 years with lung adenocarcinoma.

The CDR3 DNA reads TGTGCCAGCAGTTTACCTAGCGCGAGCTCCTACAATGAGCAGTTCTTC. Translating gives CASSLPSASSYNEQFF. This chain links TRBV28 with TRBJ2-1, with a tentative D call TRBD2 (6 bases). From germline, CDR1 is MDHEN and CDR2 SYDVKM. The CDR3 spans 16 residues. V was clipped by 2 bases and J by 0 bases, with 11 bases between them.